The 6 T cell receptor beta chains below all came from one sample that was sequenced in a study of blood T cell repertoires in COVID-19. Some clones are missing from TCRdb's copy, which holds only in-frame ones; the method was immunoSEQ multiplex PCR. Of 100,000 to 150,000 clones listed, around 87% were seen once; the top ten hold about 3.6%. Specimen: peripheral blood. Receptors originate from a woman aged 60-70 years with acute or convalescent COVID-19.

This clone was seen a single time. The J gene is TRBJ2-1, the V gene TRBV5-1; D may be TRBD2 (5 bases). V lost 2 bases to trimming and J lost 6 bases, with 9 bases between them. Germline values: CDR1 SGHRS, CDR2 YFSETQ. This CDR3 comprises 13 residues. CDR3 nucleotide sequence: TGCGCCAGCAGCTTACGGGGTGTCAATGAGCAGTTCTTC. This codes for CASSLRGVNEQFF.

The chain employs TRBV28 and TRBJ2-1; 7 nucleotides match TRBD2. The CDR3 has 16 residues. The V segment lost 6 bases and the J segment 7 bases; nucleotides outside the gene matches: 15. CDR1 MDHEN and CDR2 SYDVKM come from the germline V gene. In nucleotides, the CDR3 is TGTGCCAGCAGACTTAGCTTAGCGGGTGTGGGGAATGAGCAGTTCTTC. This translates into CASRLSLAGVGNEQFF.

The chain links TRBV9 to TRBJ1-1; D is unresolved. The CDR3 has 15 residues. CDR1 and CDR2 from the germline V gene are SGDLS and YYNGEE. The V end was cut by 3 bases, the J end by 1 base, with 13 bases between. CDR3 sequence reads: CASSGAVGENTEAFF. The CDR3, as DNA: TGTGCCAGCAGCGGCGCCGTGGGCGAGAACACTGAAGCTTTCTTT.

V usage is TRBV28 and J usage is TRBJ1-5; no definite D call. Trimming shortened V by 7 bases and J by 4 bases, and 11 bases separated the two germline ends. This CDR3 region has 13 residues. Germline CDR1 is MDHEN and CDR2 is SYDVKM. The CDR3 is CASITTWNQPQHF. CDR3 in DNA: TGTGCCAGCATCACTACTTGGAATCAGCCCCAGCATTTT.

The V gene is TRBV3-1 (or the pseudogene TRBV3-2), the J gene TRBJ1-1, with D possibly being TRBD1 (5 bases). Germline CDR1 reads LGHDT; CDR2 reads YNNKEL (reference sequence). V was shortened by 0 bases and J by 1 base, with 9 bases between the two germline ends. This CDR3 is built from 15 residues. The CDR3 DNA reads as TGTGCCAGCAGCCAAGAGGGGCGGCCGAACACTGAAGCTTTCTTT. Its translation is CASSQEGRPNTEAFF.

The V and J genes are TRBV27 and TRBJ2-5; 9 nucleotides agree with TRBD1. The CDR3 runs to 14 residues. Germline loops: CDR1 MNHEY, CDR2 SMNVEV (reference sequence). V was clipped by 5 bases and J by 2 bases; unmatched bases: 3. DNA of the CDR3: TGTGCCAGCAGTCTCGACAGGGGGCAAGAGACCCAGTACTTC. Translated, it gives CASSLDRGQETQYF.